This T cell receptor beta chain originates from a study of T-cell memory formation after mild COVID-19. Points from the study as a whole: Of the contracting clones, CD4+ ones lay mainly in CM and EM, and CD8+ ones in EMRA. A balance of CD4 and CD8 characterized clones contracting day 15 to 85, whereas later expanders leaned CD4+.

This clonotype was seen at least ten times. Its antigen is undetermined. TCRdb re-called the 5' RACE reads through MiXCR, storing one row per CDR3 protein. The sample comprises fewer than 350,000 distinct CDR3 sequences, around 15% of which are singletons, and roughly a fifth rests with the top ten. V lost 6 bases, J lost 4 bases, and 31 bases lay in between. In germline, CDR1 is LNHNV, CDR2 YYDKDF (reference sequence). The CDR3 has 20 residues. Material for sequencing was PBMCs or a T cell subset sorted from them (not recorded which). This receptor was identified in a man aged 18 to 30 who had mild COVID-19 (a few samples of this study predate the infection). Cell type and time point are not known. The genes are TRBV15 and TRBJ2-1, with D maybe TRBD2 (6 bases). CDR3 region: CATRIERPFSGSNRYNEQFF. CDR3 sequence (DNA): TGTGCCACCAGAATTGAACGCCCTTTCTCCGGGAGCAATCGATACAATGAGCAGTTCTTC. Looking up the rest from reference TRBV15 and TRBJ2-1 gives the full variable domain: DAMVIQNPRYQVTQFGKPVTLSCSQTLNHNVMYWYQQKSSQAPKLLFHYYDKDFNNEADTPDNFQSRRPNTSFCFLDIRSPGLGDTAMYLCATRIERPFSGSNRYNEQFFGPGTRLTVL.